The 27 T cell receptor beta chains given below trace back to one sample, sequenced in a study of shared clonotypes between healthy human individuals. Generated by immunoSEQ multiplex PCR, the TCRdb table keeps only in-frame clones and is missing some. The repertoire consists of under 2.5 million clones, with about nine tenths occurring once and the leading ten covering 0.37%. The source material was naive CD4+ T cells from PBMCs. The subset: CD45RA+ positively selected. The receptors shown here come from a man younger than 30 in good health. Some clones in this sample may be carry-over from other donors' samples.

CDR3 in DNA: TGCGCCAGCAGCCGCAACCGGGACAGGGGCCCCCAGCCCCAGCATTTT. Protein: CASSRNRDRGPQPQHF. This chain connects TRBV4-3 to TRBJ1-5; 10 bases map to TRBD1. Germline CDR1 and CDR2: LGHNA and YSLEER. Germline trimming cut 4 bases from V and 7 bases from J; bases unmatched to any gene: 10. This CDR3 is 16 amino acids long.

A note on this clone: At the DNA level, this CDR3 is encoded by other sequences in the same sample as well. V and J are TRBV7-2 and TRBJ2-7; TRBD1 matches at 9 bases. The CDR3 is 15 residues long. Trimming took 3 bases from V and 2 from J; bases not matched to a gene: 5. Germline CDR1 is SGHTA and CDR2 is FQGNSA. The CDR3 is CASSLGQGKTYEQYF. CDR3 sequence (DNA): TGTGCCAGCAGCTTGGGACAGGGCAAGACCTACGAGCAGTACTTC.

The gene calls are TRBV28 and TRBJ2-1, with D perhaps TRBD1 (5 bases). V lost 11 bases to trimming and J lost 6 bases, with 14 bases between them. CDR3 length: 12 amino acids. Per the germline V gene, CDR1 is MDHEN and CDR2 is SYDVKM. In DNA form, the CDR3 reads TGTGCCGCCCAGGGCAGGGCCAATGAGCAGTTCTTC. As protein: CAAQGRANEQFF.

Details on this clone: This sample also contains other DNA sequences that code for the same CDR3. The chain employs TRBV28 and TRBJ2-2, with TRBD1 identical over 8 bases. In germline, CDR1 is MDHEN, CDR2 SYDVKM. Unmatched junction bases numbered 0, after V lost 5 bases and J lost 7 bases. The CDR3 sequence is 12 residues long. CDR3 nucleotide sequence: TGTGCCAGCAGTACAGGGGGCGGGGAGCTGTTTTTT. Translation gives CASSTGGGELFF.

The genes are TRBV5-4 and TRBJ2-5; 9 positions agree with TRBD2. The junction had 6 bases not matched to a gene; V was cut back by 4 bases and J by 2 bases. Germline assignment: CDR1 SGHNT and CDR2 YYREEE (reference sequence). The CDR3 runs to 15 residues. In nucleotides, the CDR3 is TGTGCCAGCAGCCCAGCGGGAGGAGGGCAAGAGACCCAGTACTTC. Amino acids: CASSPAGGGQETQYF.

The chain is built from TRBV9 and TRBJ2-3; D might be TRBD1 (7 bases). Trimming cost V 0 bases and J 3 bases, with 14 bases left between them. From germline, CDR1 is SGDLS and CDR2 YYNGEE. The CDR3 has 16 residues. CDR3 amino acids: CASSVEGGAGTDTQYF. The CDR3 nucleotides read TGTGCCAGCAGCGTAGAAGGGGGCGCGGGGACAGATACGCAGTATTTT.

CDR3 DNA sequence: TGTGCCAGTAGTTTGTTCGGGGACGAGCAGTACTTC. This translates into CASSLFGDEQYF. J is TRBJ2-7 and V is TRBV19; maybe TRBD2 (5 bases). This CDR3 comprises 12 residues. Germline V gene data show CDR1 as LNHDA and CDR2 as SQIVND (reference sequence). V was pared by 5 bases and J by 5 bases, with 10 bases between.

This clone was picked up a small number of times. This chain uses TRBV7-8 with TRBJ1-1, with D maybe TRBD1 (6 bases). V gave up 5 bases and J gave up 0 bases, with 13 bases separating them. In germline, CDR1 is SGHVS, CDR2 FQNEAQ. This CDR3 has 15 residues. In DNA, the CDR3 is TGTGCCAGCAGCGGATCGACAGGAATGAACACTGAAGCTTTCTTT. It encodes CASSGSTGMNTEAFF.

This clone appeared a single time. This chain connects TRBV10-3 to TRBJ2-7, with TRBD2 identical over 10 bases. Germline V gene data show CDR1 as ENHRY and CDR2 as SYGVKD. With V trimmed by 0 bases and J by 3 bases, 5 bases remained unmatched. This CDR3 is 16 amino acids long. CDR3 residues: CAISESRTSGYYEQYF. In DNA, the CDR3 is TGTGCCATCAGTGAGTCGAGGACTAGCGGCTACTACGAGCAGTACTTC.

CDR3 sequence: CASSSKGGQPNNEQFF. The DNA for the CDR3 is TGTGCCAGCAGCTCCAAGGGGGGTCAACCTAACAATGAGCAGTTCTTC. The chain links TRBV7-2 to TRBJ2-1; TRBD1 or TRBD2 may be the D gene (6 bases each). The CDR3 is made up of 16 amino acids. Between the trimmed V and J ends, which lost 4 bases and 5 bases, there was a span of 18 bases. Germline V gives CDR1 SGHTA, CDR2 FQGNSA.

This clone was detected once. The DNA for the CDR3 is TGCGCCAGCAGCTTGGGCCAGGACGAGCAGTACTTC. This gives the protein CASSLGQDEQYF. This rearrangement joins TRBV5-1 to TRBJ2-7; D is undetermined. Germline lookup yields CDR1 SGHRS and CDR2 YFSETQ. The CDR3 length is 12 residues. The V end lost 0 bases, the J end lost 5 bases, and 6 bases lay between the germline ends.

This rearrangement joins TRBV6-1 to TRBJ2-2; TRBD1 might be the D (5 bases). Germline V CDR1 and CDR2: MNHNS, SASEGT. Trimming shortened V by 4 bases and J by 4 bases, and 10 bases separated the two germline ends. This CDR3 contains 14 residues. The CDR3 DNA reads as TGTGCCAGCAGTGGACAAGGGGTCACCGGGGAGCTGTTTTTT. This gives the protein CASSGQGVTGELFF.

The chain uses TRBV5-1 and TRBJ2-2; 9 bases fit TRBD1. The CDR3 is 20 amino acids. Germline CDR1 reads SGHRS; CDR2 reads YFSETQ. V trimming: 4 bases; J trimming: 4 bases; junction bases outside the gene matches: 20. The CDR3 DNA reads as TGCGCCAGCAGCAGGACCCCGGGACAGGGCTCCTTCGCGGGCACCGGGGAGCTGTTTTTT. This codes for CASSRTPGQGSFAGTGELFF.

This clone was seen a single time. The chain couples TRBV7-9 to TRBJ2-3, with 8 nucleotides matching TRBD2. CDR1 SEHNR and CDR2 FQNEAQ come from the germline V gene (reference sequence). CDR3 size: 13 residues. The trim removed 4 bases at V and 5 bases at J, leaving 2 bases unmatched. The chain's CDR3 is CASSYLAGDTQYF. CDR3 in DNA: TGTGCCAGCAGCTACCTAGCGGGAGATACGCAGTATTTT.

The V gene is TRBV4-2, the J gene TRBJ2-1; TRBD2 matches at 7 bases. V was clipped by 3 bases and J by 0 bases; unmatched bases: 5. The germline V gene has CDR1 LGHNA and CDR2 YNFKEQ. CDR3 length equals 16 residues. The CDR3 DNA sequence: TGTGCCAGCAGCCAGCTAGCGGTTCGCTCCTACAATGAGCAGTTCTTC. It translates to CASSQLAVRSYNEQFF.

This clone was picked up one time. Other DNA sequences from this sample encode an identical CDR3 as well. The V and J genes are TRBV29-1 and TRBJ2-5; possibly TRBD1 for D (5 bases). V was trimmed by 2 bases and J by 5 bases, leaving 12 bases between them. CDR1 is SQVTM and CDR2 is ANQGSEA in the germline V gene. The CDR3 covers 13 residues. The CDR3 here is CSVERGRLETQYF. The CDR3 DNA reads TGCAGCGTTGAAAGGGGCAGACTGGAGACCCAGTACTTC.

To note about this clone: Other DNA sequences within the sample encode an identical CDR3. The rearrangement joins TRBV6-5 to TRBJ1-2, with a weak D call TRBD1 (5 bases). CDR1 is MNHEY, CDR2 SVGAGI, per germline. This CDR3 has 12 amino acids. Trimming stripped 5 bases from V and 4 bases from J, with 8 bases between. The CDR3 coding sequence is TGTGCCAGCAGTCCTAGGGGCTATGGCTACACCTTC. It encodes CASSPRGYGYTF.

This chain joins TRBV5-1 and TRBJ2-1, with 11 bases fitting TRBD2. Per germline, CDR1 SGHRS and CDR2 YFSETQ. CDR3 length: 15 amino acids. V shed 0 bases, J shed 7 bases, and the junction held 3 bases outside the gene matches. In DNA form, the CDR3 reads TGCGCCAGCAGCTTGGGGGCTAGCGGGAGGAATGAGCAGTTCTTC. The encoded protein is CASSLGASGRNEQFF.

This clone showed up just once. The chain has TRBV27 and TRBJ2-7; 10 bases agree with TRBD1. There are 15 residues in the CDR3. The germline CDR1 and CDR2 sequences are MNHEY and SMNVEV (reference sequence). The V gene end was trimmed by 2 bases and the J gene end by 5 bases; junction bases not matched to a gene: 6. The CDR3 DNA reads as TGTGCCAGCAGTTTAAGGGGACAGGGGACCCACGAGCAGTACTTC. Translating it yields CASSLRGQGTHEQYF.

The chain is built from TRBV5-1 and TRBJ2-1; TRBD1 is a possible D gene (6 bases). The CDR3 contains 12 residues. From germline, CDR1 is SGHRS and CDR2 YFSETQ. Between the trimmed V and J ends, which lost 2 bases and 9 bases, there was a span of 9 bases. CDR3 residues: CASSFRQVEQFF. CDR3 coding DNA: TGCGCCAGCAGCTTCAGACAGGTTGAGCAGTTCTTC. The full variable domain, rest sourced from reference TRBV5-1 and TRBJ2-1, is KAGVTQTPRYLIKTRGQQVTLSCSPISGHRSVSWYQQTPGQGLQFLFEYFSETQRNKGNFPGRFSGRQFSNSRSEMNVSTLELGDSALYLCASSFRQVEQFFGPGTRLTVL.

The V and J genes are TRBV4-3 and TRBJ2-1; D may be TRBD2 (5 bases). Germline V gene sequence: CDR1 LGHNA, CDR2 YSLEER. V lost 4 bases and J 1 base, leaving 14 bases between the germline ends. There are 16 residues in the CDR3. CDR3 DNA sequence: TGCGCCAGCAGCCGCAGTTCTCGAGGGTCCTACAATGAGCAGTTCTTC. Its translation is CASSRSSRGSYNEQFF.

As regards this clone: This sample includes further DNA sequences coding for the same CDR3. The chain has TRBV7-9 and TRBJ2-7; D remains unclear. Germline lookup yields CDR1 SEHNR and CDR2 FQNEAQ (reference sequence). V lost 1 base, J lost 2 bases, and 3 bases lay in between. This CDR3 is 12 amino acids long. CDR3 nucleotide sequence: TGTGCCAGCAGCTTAGTCGCCTACGAGCAGTACTTC. Its protein product is CASSLVAYEQYF.

V is TRBV2 and J is TRBJ2-1; 9 bases map to TRBD2. Trimming at V came to 6 bases and at J to 7 bases, leaving 7 bases not matched to a gene. The CDR3 is made up of 14 amino acids. Germline assignment: CDR1 SNHLY and CDR2 FYNNEI. CDR3 loop: CASRQAGGGNEQFF. The CDR3 nucleotides read TGTGCCAGCAGGCAAGCGGGAGGTGGAAATGAGCAGTTCTTC.

This rearrangement joins TRBV30 to TRBJ1-6; D is possibly TRBD1 (5 bases). The CDR3 is made up of 16 amino acids. Looked up from germline, CDR1 is GTSNPN and CDR2 is SVGIG (reference sequence). The germline V and J ends were trimmed by 0 bases and 8 bases, with 17 bases remaining between them. The CDR3 reads CAWSVGGATGYSPLHF. As DNA, the CDR3 is TGTGCCTGGAGTGTAGGAGGGGCCACGGGCTATTCACCCCTCCACTTT.

The J gene is TRBJ2-7, the V gene TRBV29-1, with D possibly being TRBD1 (8 bases). CDR1 SQVTM and CDR2 ANQGSEA come from the germline V gene. The CDR3 extends over 14 amino acids. V lost 3 bases and J lost 4, with 16 bases in between. CDR3 residues: CSVESQGGRYEQYF. The CDR3 nucleotides are TGCAGCGTTGAGTCACAGGGGGGGAGGTACGAGCAGTACTTC.

The J gene is TRBJ2-7, the V gene TRBV10-1, with 10 positions matching TRBD2. This CDR3 region has 17 residues. Germline CDR1 is WNHNN and CDR2 is SYGVQD (reference sequence). V was pared by 0 bases and J by 0 bases, with 5 bases of the junction left unmatched. The CDR3, as DNA: TGCGCCAGCAGTGAGTCGAGAGCTAGCGGGAGCTCCTACGAGCAGTACTTC. It encodes CASSESRASGSSYEQYF.

V and J are TRBV18 and TRBJ2-3; 7 positions match TRBD2. The length of the CDR3 is 14 residues. J was trimmed by 4 bases and V by 3 bases; bases with no gene match: 4. CDR1 KGHSH and CDR2 LQKENI come from the germline V gene. The chain's CDR3 is CASSPVRGADTQYF. For the CDR3, the DNA is TGTGCCAGCTCACCGGTTCGGGGGGCAGATACGCAGTATTTT.